This TCR beta chain was sequenced during a study of cytomegalovirus exposure and HLA in healthy donors. For the study at large: Among around 170 million T cells, an earlier analysis found 90 million to 130 million unique TCR beta sequences.

Study-wide points: In terms of immune exposure information, only CMV serostatus was available. In a later analysis, a genetic analysis reported fewer productive-TCR N-insertions in an Asian-associated ancestry cluster than the cohort average. The authors later found most CMV-associated TCR beta chains appeared HLA-restricted.

A multiplex PCR was run with 60 Vbeta primers and 13 Jbeta primers. Using immunoSEQ multiplex PCR, the repertoire was profiled, and TCRdb retains in-frame clones only, with some absent. The table has 250,000 to 300,000 clones, 80% to 95% seen once. This CDR3 region has 16 residues. V gave up 2 bases and J gave up 6 bases; unmatched junction bases: 7. CDR1 is SGHDT and CDR2 is YYEEEE in the germline V gene. A remark on this clone: The antigen remains unidentified.

The genes are TRBV5-6 and TRBJ1-6, with 8 positions matching TRBD1. The receptor's source is a girl aged 2 to 9 in good health and CMV-seronegative. Sequencing was done on a sample of PBMCs. The CDR3 DNA reads TGTGCCAGCAGCTTCGACAGGGGTGACTTTAATTCACCCCTCCACTTT. Protein product: CASSFDRGDFNSPLHF.